This T cell receptor (beta chain) was observed in a study of graft-versus-host responses after intestinal transplantation. Overall study context: Every recipient underwent anti-thymocyte globulin induction, then tacrolimus and steroids for roughly 3 years.

Sequenced by immunoSEQ multiplex PCR; TCRdb stores in-frame clones only, minus some. The sample records about 96,000 clones, roughly 92% being singletons. About this clone itself: Its matching antigen is unknown.

The CDR3 length is 15 residues. The V segment lost 3 bases and the J segment 5 bases; nucleotides outside the gene matches: 9. Germline V gives CDR1 SGHKS, CDR2 YYEKEE (reference sequence). This chain joins TRBV5-5 and TRBJ2-7; 9 bases match TRBD1. This TCR was sampled from a human donor who received an intestinal transplant. Source: unstimulated CD4+ T cells sorted from spleen or lymph node cells, taken before intestinal transplant. This CDR3 is CASSYTTGGVDEQYF. In DNA, the CDR3 is TGTGCCAGCAGCTATACTACAGGGGGCGTCGACGAGCAGTACTTC.